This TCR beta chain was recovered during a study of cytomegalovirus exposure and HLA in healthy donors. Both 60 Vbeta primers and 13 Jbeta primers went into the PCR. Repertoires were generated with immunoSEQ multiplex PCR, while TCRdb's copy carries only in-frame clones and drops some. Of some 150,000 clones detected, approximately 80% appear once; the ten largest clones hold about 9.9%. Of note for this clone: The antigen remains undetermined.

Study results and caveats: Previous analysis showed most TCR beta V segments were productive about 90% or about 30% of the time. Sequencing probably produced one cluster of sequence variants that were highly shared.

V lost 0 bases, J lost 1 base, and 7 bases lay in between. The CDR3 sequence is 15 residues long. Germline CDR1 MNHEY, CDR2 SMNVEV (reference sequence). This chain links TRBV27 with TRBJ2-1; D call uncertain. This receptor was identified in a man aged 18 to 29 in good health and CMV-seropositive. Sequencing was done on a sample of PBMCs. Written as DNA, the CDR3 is TGTGCCAGCAGTTTATCTTACGGGTCCTACAATGAGCAGTTCTTC. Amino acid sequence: CASSLSYGSYNEQFF.